These 27 T cell receptor beta chains share one sample of origin, sequenced in a study of T cell changes during pregnancy in multiple sclerosis. Repertoires were generated with immunoSEQ multiplex PCR, while TCRdb's copy carries only in-frame clones and drops some. The table lists 74,000 or so clones, approximately 92% of them singletons. The sample was CD4+ T cells from peripheral blood mononuclear cells, taken before pregnancy. The source is a female donor with multiple sclerosis, enrolled in a pregnancy study.

V gene TRBV19 combines with J gene TRBJ2-5, with 7 bases identical to TRBD1. V trimming: 3 bases; J trimming: 5 bases; junction bases outside the gene matches: 6. The germline V gene has CDR1 LNHDA and CDR2 SQIVND (reference sequence). The CDR3 spans 14 residues. The CDR3 coding sequence is TGTGCCAGTAGTATTAACAGGGGTACGGAGACCCAGTACTTC. Encoded protein: CASSINRGTETQYF.

The V call is TRBV19, the J call TRBJ1-1; tentative D call: TRBD1 (5 bases). Germline CDR1 and CDR2: LNHDA and SQIVND (reference sequence). This CDR3 is 14 amino acids long. V gave up 6 bases and J gave up 0 bases, with 11 bases separating them. The CDR3 DNA sequence: TGTGCCAGTAGCCGACAGCTAATGAACACTGAAGCTTTCTTT. Amino acid sequence: CASSRQLMNTEAFF.

The J gene is TRBJ2-1, the V gene TRBV30; 9 bases match TRBD2. The CDR3 runs 13 residues. Germline loops: CDR1 GTSNPN, CDR2 SVGIG (reference sequence). The junction had 7 bases not matched to a gene; V was cut back by 7 bases and J by 6 bases. CDR3 coding DNA: TGTGCCTCGTCACGCGGGGGGGCCAATGAGCAGTTCTTC. Amino acid sequence: CASSRGGANEQFF.

This rearrangement joins TRBV6-5 to TRBJ2-7; D is possibly TRBD2 (5 bases). The CDR3 sequence is 13 residues long. V was trimmed by 6 bases and J by 2 bases, leaving 11 bases between them. The germline V gene encodes CDR1 MNHEY and CDR2 SVGAGI. This chain's CDR3 is CASRREGAYEQYF. CDR3 in DNA: TGTGCCAGCAGGAGGGAAGGTGCCTACGAGCAGTACTTC.

This chain uses TRBV2 with TRBJ2-7; 11 positions match TRBD2. CDR3 size: 15 residues. The ends lost 6 bases at V and 0 bases at J; junction bases unmatched: 4. Germline V gene data show CDR1 as SNHLY and CDR2 as FYNNEI. The CDR3 reads CASRIGTSGSYEQYF. In DNA, the CDR3 is TGTGCCAGCAGGATCGGGACTAGCGGCTCCTACGAGCAGTACTTC.

V and J are TRBV15 and TRBJ1-4; TRBD1 agrees at 10 bases. The CDR3 contains 17 residues. With V trimmed by 3 bases and J by 7 bases, 11 bases remained unmatched. Germline CDR1 and CDR2: LNHNV and YYDKDF (reference sequence). The CDR3 nucleotides are TGTGCCACCAGCAGTACCGACAGGGGGCATGCTGGTGAAAAACTGTTTTTT. Protein sequence: CATSSTDRGHAGEKLFF.

This chain links TRBV5-1 with TRBJ2-1; D gene uncertain. Per germline, CDR1 SGHRS and CDR2 YFSETQ. The CDR3 spans 13 residues. Trimming shortened V by 5 bases and J by 9 bases, and 15 bases separated the two germline ends. Here the CDR3 DNA reads TGCGCCAGCAGTTTAGGTGGGCAGACTGAGCAGTTCTTC. Protein product: CASSLGGQTEQFF.

The chain combines TRBV7-3 with TRBJ1-1; D uncertain. Trimming took off 0 bases at V and 0 bases at J, with 5 bases between the two ends. The CDR3 has 14 residues. Germline assignment: CDR1 SGHTA and CDR2 FQGTGA. This CDR3 is CASSLTRVNTEAFF. The CDR3 bases are TGTGCCAGCAGCTTAACACGCGTGAACACTGAAGCTTTCTTT.

CDR3 protein: CAWTGRGLNIQYF. In DNA, the CDR3 is TGTGCCTGGACTGGGCGGGGGCTAAACATTCAGTACTTC. The J gene is TRBJ2-4, the V gene TRBV30; a possible D gene is TRBD2 (7 bases). V was pared by 4 bases and J by 6 bases, with 13 bases between. The CDR3 contains 13 residues. Germline assignment: CDR1 GTSNPN and CDR2 SVGIG (reference sequence).

V and J are TRBV2 and TRBJ1-3; 11 bases are a match to TRBD1. The CDR3 spans 16 residues. The V segment lost 5 bases and the J segment 0 bases; nucleotides outside the gene matches: 3. From germline, CDR1 is SNHLY and CDR2 FYNNEI. Written as DNA, the CDR3 is TGTGCCAGCAGTCGGGACAGGGGGGTCTCTGGAAACACCATATATTTT. This encodes CASSRDRGVSGNTIYF.

The V gene is TRBV7-3, the J gene TRBJ2-2; D unresolved. V gave up 5 bases and J gave up 1 base, with 8 bases separating them. This CDR3 contains 14 residues. In germline, CDR1 is SGHTA, CDR2 FQGTGA. The chain's CDR3 is CASSLTLNTGELFF. The CDR3 DNA follows: TGTGCCAGCAGCCTGACACTGAACACCGGGGAGCTGTTTTTT.

The V call is TRBV11-2, the J call TRBJ2-7; tentatively, D is TRBD1 (6 bases). V was trimmed by 5 bases and J by 0 bases, leaving 14 bases between them. The CDR3 contains 15 residues. CDR1 and CDR2 from the germline V gene are SGHAT and FQNNGV. CDR3 coding DNA: TGTGCCAGCAGCCTCGGACAGAGAAGCTCCTACGAGCAGTACTTC. It yields the protein CASSLGQRSSYEQYF.

This clone appeared once. Other DNA sequences of this sample code for an identical CDR3. The chain recombines TRBV27 with TRBJ2-7, with 7 bases lining up with TRBD2. The length of the CDR3 is 15 residues. V shed 1 base, J shed 2 bases, and the junction held 5 bases outside the gene matches. CDR1 MNHEY and CDR2 SMNVEV come from the germline V gene (reference sequence). The CDR3 region is CASSLLGGDAYEQYF. CDR3 bases: TGTGCCAGCAGTTTATTGGGGGGGGACGCCTACGAGCAGTACTTC.

The rearrangement links TRBV5-6 to TRBJ1-2; D perhaps matches TRBD1 (6 bases). V lost 4 bases to trimming and J lost 4 bases, with 17 bases between them. Germline CDR1 SGHDT, CDR2 YYEEEE. The CDR3 covers 15 residues. In DNA form, the CDR3 reads TGTGCCAGCAGCCGAGGGGGAAATTTAGGCTATGGCTACACCTTC. Translated: CASSRGGNLGYGYTF.

The rearrangement links TRBV20-1 to TRBJ2-1; D is unresolved. Trimming shortened V by 4 bases and J by 7 bases, and 5 bases separated the two germline ends. The CDR3 covers 10 residues. The germline CDR1 and CDR2 sequences are DFQATT and SNEGSKA (reference sequence). CDR3 nucleotides: TGCAGTGCTAAGAGGAATGAGCAGTTCTTC. Its translation is CSAKRNEQFF.

The chain recombines TRBV29-1 with TRBJ1-1, with a possible D match to TRBD1 (6 bases). The V gene lost 6 bases and the J gene lost 1 base, with 9 bases spanning the gap. Per germline, CDR1 SQVTM and CDR2 ANQGSEA. The CDR3 runs 12 residues. CDR3 loop: CSVLRGNTEAFF. The CDR3 bases are TGCAGCGTGCTCAGGGGGAACACTGAAGCTTTCTTT.

V usage is TRBV19 and J usage is TRBJ2-1; 9 nucleotides align to TRBD2. The V segment lost 0 bases and the J segment 5 bases; nucleotides outside the gene matches: 11. The CDR3 extends over 18 amino acids. The V gene's germline CDR1 is LNHDA and CDR2 SQIVND (reference sequence). CDR3 sequence reads: CASSIDLRGGVTHNEQFF. CDR3 in DNA: TGTGCCAGTAGTATAGATCTGCGGGGGGGGGTAACCCACAATGAGCAGTTCTTC.

The CDR3 coding sequence is TGTGCCTGGAGGGGGGCCCGAGGCTACACCTTC. Protein: CAWRGARGYTF. The chain is built from TRBV30 and TRBJ1-2; possible D gene TRBD1, 6 bases. CDR1 and CDR2 (germline): GTSNPN, SVGIG (reference sequence). This CDR3 has 11 amino acids. V was pared by 3 bases and J by 8 bases, with 10 bases between.

The chain joins TRBV4-2 to TRBJ2-3, with 7 positions matching TRBD2. This CDR3 spans 17 amino acids. V shed 2 bases, J shed 1 base, and the junction held 9 bases outside the gene matches. Germline V gene lookup returns CDR1 LGHNA and CDR2 YNFKEQ. CDR3 residues: CASSQPIGGRGTDTQYF. DNA of the CDR3: TGTGCCAGCAGCCAACCCATTGGGGGGAGGGGCACAGATACGCAGTATTTT.

V gene TRBV19 combines with J gene TRBJ1-1; no reliable D call. CDR3 length: 12 amino acids. Germline CDR1 and CDR2: LNHDA and SQIVND (reference sequence). V was cut by 3 bases and J by 6 bases, with 8 bases left in between. In DNA form, the CDR3 reads TGTGCCAGTAGTATCGCGGGAGCTGAAGCTTTCTTT. It specifies CASSIAGAEAFF.

The chain carries TRBV28 and TRBJ2-7; maybe TRBD2 (5 bases). V lost 7 bases and J lost 0, with 13 bases in between. Germline V lookup: CDR1 MDHEN, CDR2 SYDVKM. CDR3 length: 14 residues. The CDR3 here is CASKYAGSSYEQYF. The CDR3, as DNA: TGTGCCAGCAAGTACGCGGGTAGCTCCTACGAGCAGTACTTC.

The genes are TRBV4-2 and TRBJ1-5; D gene unclear. V dropped 3 bases and J dropped 2 bases, with 11 bases sitting between them. The CDR3 spans 15 residues. Per germline, CDR1 LGHNA and CDR2 YNFKEQ. CDR3: CASSHTGTGNQPQHF. The CDR3 region has the DNA TGTGCCAGCAGCCACACGGGAACGGGCAATCAGCCCCAGCATTTT.

The chain has TRBV5-1 and TRBJ2-7; D is unclear. The CDR3 extends over 16 amino acids. V was shortened by 0 bases and J by 6 bases, with 19 bases between the two germline ends. Germline assignment: CDR1 SGHRS and CDR2 YFSETQ. CDR3 DNA sequence: TGCGCCAGCAGCTTGGTTAGTAGAACAACAGCCTTCGAGCAGTACTTC. It specifies CASSLVSRTTAFEQYF.

CDR3 protein: CATKEGMNTEAFF. The CDR3 DNA follows: TGCGCCACCAAGGAGGGGATGAACACTGAAGCTTTCTTT. The chain is built from TRBV5-1 and TRBJ1-1, with D perhaps TRBD1 (5 bases). CDR3 length: 13 residues. Germline-derived CDR1 and CDR2 are SGHRS and YFSETQ. Trimming pared 9 bases from V and 0 bases from J, leaving 12 bases between.

The rearrangement joins TRBV19 to TRBJ1-1; D possibly corresponds to TRBD1 (6 bases). The length of the CDR3 is 13 residues. V was clipped by 3 bases and J by 2 bases, with 7 bases between them. Germline lookup yields CDR1 LNHDA and CDR2 SQIVND (reference sequence). DNA of the CDR3: TGTGCCAGTAGTATGGGGGCCAACACTGAAGCTTTCTTT. Translating gives CASSMGANTEAFF.

The rearrangement uses TRBV6-5 and TRBJ1-3; D unclear. The CDR3 is made up of 14 amino acids. Germline V lookup: CDR1 MNHEY, CDR2 SVGAGI. Trimming took off 6 bases at V and 5 bases at J, with 14 bases between the two ends. CDR3 sequence: CASRAPGSRNTIYF. CDR3 in DNA: TGTGCCAGCAGGGCTCCCGGGAGCAGAAACACCATATATTTT.

V usage is TRBV5-1 and J usage is TRBJ1-3; D may be TRBD1 (6 bases). The CDR3 is 14 residues long. Germline CDR1 is SGHRS and CDR2 is YFSETQ. V was pared by 4 bases and J by 3 bases, with 11 bases between. CDR3 DNA sequence: TGCGCCAGCAGCCCCGCGACAGGTGGAAACACCATATATTTT. Its translation: CASSPATGGNTIYF.